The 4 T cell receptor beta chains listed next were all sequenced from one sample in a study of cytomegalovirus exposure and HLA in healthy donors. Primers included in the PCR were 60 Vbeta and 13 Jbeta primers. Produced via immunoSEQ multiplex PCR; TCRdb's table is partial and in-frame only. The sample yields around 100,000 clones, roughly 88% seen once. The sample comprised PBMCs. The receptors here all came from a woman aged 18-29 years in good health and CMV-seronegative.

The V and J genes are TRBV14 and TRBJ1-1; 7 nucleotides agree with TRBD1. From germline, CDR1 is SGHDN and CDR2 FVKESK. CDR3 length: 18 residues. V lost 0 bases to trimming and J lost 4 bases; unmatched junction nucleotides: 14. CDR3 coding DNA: TGTGCCAGCAGCCAAGATCTTCAGGGAAGGGGGCTTGGCACTGAAGCTTTCTTT. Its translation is CASSQDLQGRGLGTEAFF. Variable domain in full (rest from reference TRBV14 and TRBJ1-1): EAGVTQFPSHSVIEKGQTVTLRCDPISGHDNLYWYRRVMGKEIKFLLHFVKESKQDESGMPNNRFLAERTGGTYSTLKVQPAELEDSGVYFCASSQDLQGRGLGTEAFFGQGTRLTVV.

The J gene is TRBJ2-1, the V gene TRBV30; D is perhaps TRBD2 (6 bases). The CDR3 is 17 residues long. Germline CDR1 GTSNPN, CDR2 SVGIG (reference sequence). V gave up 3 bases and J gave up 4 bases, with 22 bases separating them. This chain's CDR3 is CAWSPLGWSGPYNEQFF. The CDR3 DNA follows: TGTGCCTGGAGCCCCCTAGGGTGGAGCGGGCCTTACAATGAGCAGTTCTTC.

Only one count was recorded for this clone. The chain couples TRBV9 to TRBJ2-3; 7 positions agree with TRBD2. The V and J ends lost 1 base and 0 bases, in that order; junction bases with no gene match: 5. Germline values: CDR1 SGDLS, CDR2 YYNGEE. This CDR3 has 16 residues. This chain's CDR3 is CASSVIAGASTDTQYF. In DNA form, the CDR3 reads TGTGCCAGCAGCGTAATCGCGGGAGCTAGCACAGATACGCAGTATTTT.

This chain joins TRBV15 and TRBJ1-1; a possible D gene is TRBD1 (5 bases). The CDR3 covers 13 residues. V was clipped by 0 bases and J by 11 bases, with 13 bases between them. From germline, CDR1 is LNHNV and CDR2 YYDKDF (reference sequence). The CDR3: CATSRETGRPAFF. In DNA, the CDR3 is TGTGCCACCAGCAGAGAAACAGGTCGTCCGGCTTTCTTT.